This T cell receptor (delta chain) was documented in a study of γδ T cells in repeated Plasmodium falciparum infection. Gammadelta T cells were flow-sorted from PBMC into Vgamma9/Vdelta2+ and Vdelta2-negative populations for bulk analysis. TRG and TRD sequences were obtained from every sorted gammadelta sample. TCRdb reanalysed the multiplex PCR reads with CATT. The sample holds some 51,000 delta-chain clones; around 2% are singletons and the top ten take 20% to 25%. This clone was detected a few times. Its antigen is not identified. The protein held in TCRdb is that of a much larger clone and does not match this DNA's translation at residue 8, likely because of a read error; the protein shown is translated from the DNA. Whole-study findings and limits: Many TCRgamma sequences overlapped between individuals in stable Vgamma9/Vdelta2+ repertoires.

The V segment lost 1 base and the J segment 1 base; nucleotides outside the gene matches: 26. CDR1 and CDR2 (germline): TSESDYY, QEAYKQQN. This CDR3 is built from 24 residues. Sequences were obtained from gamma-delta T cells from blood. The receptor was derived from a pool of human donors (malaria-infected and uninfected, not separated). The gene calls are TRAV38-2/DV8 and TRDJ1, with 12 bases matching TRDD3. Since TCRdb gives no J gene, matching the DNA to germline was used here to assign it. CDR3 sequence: CAYRSFEFFQATYWGIPATDKLIF. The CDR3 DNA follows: TGTGCTTATAGGAGCTTCGAATTCTTCCAAGCTACGTACTGGGGGATACCGGCCACCGATAAACTCATCTTT.